The sequence of this T cell receptor (beta chain) was determined in a study of blood T cell repertoires in COVID-19. The CDR3 loop spans 17 amino acids. CDR1 SGHVS and CDR2 FQNEAQ come from the germline V gene. The V gene lost 6 bases and the J gene lost 1 base, with 19 bases spanning the gap. Sequenced by immunoSEQ multiplex PCR; TCRdb stores in-frame clones only, minus some. The sample includes roughly 100,000 clones, approximately 86% of them seen just once. This rearrangement joins TRBV7-8 to TRBJ1-3; weak D call: TRBD1 (5 bases). The receptor was isolated from a man older than 75 with acute or convalescent COVID-19. The sequencing input was peripheral blood. The CDR3 loop is CASSLIRGRVSGNTIYF. The CDR3 DNA reads TGTGCCAGCAGTCTTATAAGGGGCAGGGTGTCTGGAAACACCATATATTTT.